This T cell receptor (beta chain) was observed in a study of cytomegalovirus exposure and HLA in healthy donors. This clone was counted a few times. Use of 60 Vbeta and 13 Jbeta primers characterized the PCR. TCRdb's table, derived via immunoSEQ multiplex PCR, lists solely in-frame clones and lacks some. Seen here are roughly 220,000 clones, around 75% observed once, and the top ten hold under 2%. Sequenced material: PBMCs. The TCR was taken from a young woman in good health and CMV-seronegative.

This CDR3 reads CASAGVTNTEAFF. The CDR3 bases are TGTGCCAGCGCCGGGGTGACGAACACTGAAGCTTTCTTT. The gene calls are TRBV2 and TRBJ1-1; no firm D call. V was pared by 8 bases and J by 1 base, with 11 bases between. Germline CDR1 SNHLY, CDR2 FYNNEI. This CDR3 has 13 amino acids.